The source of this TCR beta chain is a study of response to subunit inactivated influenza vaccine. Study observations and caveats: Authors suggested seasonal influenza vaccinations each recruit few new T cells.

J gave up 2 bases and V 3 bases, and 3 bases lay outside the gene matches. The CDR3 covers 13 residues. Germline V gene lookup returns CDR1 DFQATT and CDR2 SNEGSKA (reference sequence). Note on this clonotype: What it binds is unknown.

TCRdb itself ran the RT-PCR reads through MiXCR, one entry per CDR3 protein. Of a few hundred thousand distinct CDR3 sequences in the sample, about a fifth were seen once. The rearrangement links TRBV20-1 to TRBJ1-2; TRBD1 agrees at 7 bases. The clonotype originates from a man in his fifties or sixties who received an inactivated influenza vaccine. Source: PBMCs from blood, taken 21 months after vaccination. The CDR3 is CSARDRTNYGYTF. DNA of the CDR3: TGCAGTGCTAGGGACAGGACCAACTATGGCTACACCTTC.